This T cell receptor (beta chain) was sequenced during a study of response to subunit inactivated influenza vaccine. Notes on the study in general: T cells newly recruited by each seasonal influenza vaccination are few, the authors suggested.

This clonotype showed up many times. Its specificity is not known. The CDR3 extends over 16 amino acids. CDR1 and CDR2 from the germline V gene are MDHEN and SYDVKM. Trimming took 5 bases from V and 0 from J, leaving 11 bases between them. One entry per CDR3 protein, called by TCRdb with MiXCR from the RT-PCR reads. Of 200,000 to 300,000 distinct CDR3 sequences in the sample, 9% to 15% are singletons; the top ten hold approximately 7.8%. The chain is built from TRBV28 and TRBJ2-6; D gene unclear. The sequences come from non-naive T cells sorted from PBMCs, collected approximately 15 days before vaccination. This TCR was recovered from a man in his fifties or sixties who received an inactivated influenza vaccine. CDR3 DNA: TGTGCCAGCAGTGACCCCCGCTACTCTGGGGCCAACGTCCTGACTTTC. Its translation: CASSDPRYSGANVLTF.